The 4 T cell receptor beta chains in this list originate from one sample, sequenced in a study of blood T cells in healthy people across ages. Sample-barcoded 5' priming and a J-beta primer mix drove a second PCR of about 6 to 12 cycles. TCRdb independently ran MiXCR on the 5' RACE reads; one entry per CDR3 protein. This sample has fewer than 2 million distinct CDR3 sequences, with about two fifths found just once. Sequenced: blood. The receptors here all came from a human donor in good health.

The sample holds a few counts of this clonotype. One end of the junction is discordant with germline, which a read error may explain. The rearrangement uses TRBV24-1 and TRBJ2-5; D not certain. This CDR3 region has 17 residues. Germline CDR1 is KGHDR and CDR2 is SFDVKD. CDR3 bases: TGCGCCACCAGTGATTTGGCTCCTTTCGAGATCCAAGAGACCCAGTACTTC. The encoded protein is CATSDLAPFEIQETQYF.

The chain combines TRBV28 with TRBJ1-2; possible D gene TRBD1, 5 bases. Germline V gene sequence: CDR1 MDHEN, CDR2 SYDVKM. V was shortened by 3 bases and J by 6 bases, with 11 bases between the two germline ends. CDR3 length: 13 residues. The CDR3 sequence: CASSLLKGDGYTF. The CDR3 coding sequence is TGTGCCAGCAGTTTGTTGAAAGGGGATGGCTACACCTTC.

This clonotype was counted a few times. This chain links TRBV3-1 with TRBJ2-3, with a tentative D call TRBD2 (5 bases). V shed 4 bases and J shed 5 bases, with 10 bases lying between them. Germline assignment: CDR1 LGHDT and CDR2 YNNKEL (reference sequence). The CDR3 totals 13 residues. The CDR3 sequence is CASSLDAGDTQYF. DNA of the CDR3: TGTGCCAGCAGCCTGGACGCGGGAGATACGCAGTATTTT.

The sample holds a few counts of this clonotype. The chain is built from TRBV7-8 and TRBJ2-3; 9 bases are a match to TRBD1. The CDR3 sequence is 15 residues long. V shed 5 bases and J 4 bases; nucleotides not matched to a gene: 7. Germline V gives CDR1 SGHVS, CDR2 FQNEAQ. This CDR3 is CASSTRTGDPDTQYF. The CDR3 nucleotides are TGTGCCAGCAGCACGAGGACAGGGGATCCAGATACGCAGTATTTT.